The 31 T cell receptor beta chains given below trace back to one sample, sequenced in a study of blood T cell repertoires in COVID-19. The method was immunoSEQ multiplex PCR; TCRdb's version includes in-frame clones alone and lacks a portion of them. The table lists about 300,000 clones, 80% to 90% of them singletons, with roughly 2% in the top ten. Sequencing used PBMCs or T cells enriched from blood (not recorded which). The receptors derive from a man younger than 45 who had recovered from COVID-19.

The chain employs TRBV30 and TRBJ1-2, with D hard to call. CDR3 length equals 16 residues. Looked up from germline, CDR1 is GTSNPN and CDR2 is SVGIG (reference sequence). Trimming left V 3 bases short and J 6 bases short, with 23 bases between. This CDR3 is CAWSPTAAVRRHGYTF. DNA of the CDR3: TGTGCCTGGAGCCCGACGGCGGCAGTGCGTCGTCATGGCTACACCTTC.

This chain uses TRBV9 with TRBJ2-7; D is possibly TRBD2 (7 bases). Germline lookup yields CDR1 SGDLS and CDR2 YYNGEE. The CDR3 has 15 amino acids. The ends were cut back, 0 bases at V and 2 bases at J, with 12 bases in the middle. CDR3 sequence reads: CASSVAAGAAYEQYF. For the CDR3, the DNA is TGTGCCAGCAGCGTAGCGGCGGGGGCGGCCTACGAGCAGTACTTC.

The chain combines TRBV6-5 with TRBJ2-2; 7 bases match TRBD2. V trimming: 4 bases; J trimming: 1 base; junction bases outside the gene matches: 3. Germline-derived CDR1 and CDR2 are MNHEY and SVGAGI. This CDR3 is built from 15 residues. CDR3 residues: CASSWGLQNTGELFF. CDR3 DNA: TGTGCCAGCAGTTGGGGACTACAGAACACCGGGGAGCTGTTTTTT.

This chain uses TRBV30 with TRBJ2-7; 7 bases fit TRBD1. After removal of 5 bases from V and 0 bases from J, the junction contained 4 bases not matched to a gene. The CDR3 runs to 13 residues. Per germline, CDR1 GTSNPN and CDR2 SVGIG (reference sequence). The CDR3 coding sequence is TGTGCCTGGCAACAGGGGACCTCCTACGAGCAGTACTTC. Translating it yields CAWQQGTSYEQYF.

The V gene is TRBV7-3, the J gene TRBJ2-1; the D gene is possibly TRBD1 (5 bases). V shed 5 bases and J shed 0 bases, with 14 bases lying between them. The CDR3 is made up of 16 amino acids. CDR1 is SGHTA and CDR2 is FQGTGA in the germline V gene. The CDR3 sequence: CASSQTSGLSYNEQFF. DNA for the CDR3: TGTGCCAGCAGCCAGACCTCAGGGCTCTCCTACAATGAGCAGTTCTTC.

The chain joins TRBV20-1 to TRBJ2-7, with 9 bases that match TRBD1. V was clipped by 3 bases and J by 6 bases; unmatched bases: 6. The CDR3 runs 13 residues. Germline V gene lookup returns CDR1 DFQATT and CDR2 SNEGSKA (reference sequence). CDR3 coding DNA: TGCAGTGCTAGTCGGGGACAGGGTTCCGAGCAGTACTTC. It is translated as CSASRGQGSEQYF.

This clone was seen more than once but under ten times. V usage is TRBV21-1 and J usage is TRBJ2-5; TRBD2, the table's D call, lacks a check against the DNA. TRBV21-1 is a pseudogene locus. The CDR3 runs 16 residues. The CDR3 DNA sequence: TGTGCCAGCAGCAAAGCGCGTAGCAGCCGAGCGGAGACCCAGTACTTC. Protein: CASSKARSSRAETQYF.

The rearrangement links TRBV11-2 to TRBJ1-1; the D gene is possibly TRBD1 (6 bases). The CDR3 runs 13 residues. Germline V CDR1 and CDR2: SGHAT, FQNNGV. The germline V and J ends were trimmed by 3 bases and 3 bases, with 8 bases remaining between them. The CDR3 sequence: CASSLQGYTEAFF. Here the CDR3 DNA reads TGTGCCAGCAGCTTGCAGGGGTACACTGAAGCTTTCTTT.

V gene TRBV6-1 combines with J gene TRBJ2-6; tentative D call: TRBD1 (5 bases). Trimming removed 3 bases from V and 2 bases from J, with 5 bases in between. The germline CDR1 and CDR2 sequences are MNHNS and SASEGT. This CDR3 has 14 amino acids. The CDR3 nucleotides read TGTGCCAGCAGTGACAGGGCTGGGGCCAACGTCCTGACTTTC. It translates to CASSDRAGANVLTF.

This CDR3 reads CASSQDPGVLEQYF. CDR3 nucleotides: TGTGCCAGCAGCCAAGATCCGGGGGTCCTCGAGCAGTACTTC. The rearrangement links TRBV3-1 (or the pseudogene TRBV3-2) to TRBJ2-7; possible D gene TRBD2, 6 bases. The germline V gene encodes CDR1 LGHDT and CDR2 YNNKEL (reference sequence). There are 14 residues in the CDR3. V was pared by 0 bases and J by 6 bases, with 12 bases between.

The genes are TRBV7-6 and TRBJ2-3; 9 bases agree with TRBD2. CDR1 is SGHVS, CDR2 FNYEAQ, per germline. The CDR3 is made up of 18 amino acids. Trimming took 2 bases from V and 6 from J; bases not matched to a gene: 15. The CDR3 loop reads CASSLTAGGLRREDTQYF. The DNA for the CDR3 is TGTGCCAGCAGCTTAACCGCGGGGGGGCTACGGAGAGAGGATACGCAGTATTTT.

The gene calls are TRBV3-1 (or the pseudogene TRBV3-2) and TRBJ1-2, with D unclear. The V end lost 5 bases, the J end lost 6 bases, and 13 bases lay between the germline ends. The germline V gene has CDR1 LGHDT and CDR2 YNNKEL (reference sequence). The CDR3 totals 13 residues. This chain's CDR3 is CASSKMAVDGYTF. In nucleotides, the CDR3 is TGTGCCAGCAGCAAAATGGCAGTGGATGGCTACACCTTC.

The rearrangement joins TRBV7-8 to TRBJ1-6, with D possibly TRBD1 on 6 matching bases. Trimming stripped 5 bases from V and 7 bases from J, with 21 bases between. The CDR3 has 17 residues. The germline V gene has CDR1 SGHVS and CDR2 FQNEAQ. DNA of the CDR3: TGTGCCAGCAGCCTCGTTGGGGTTGGGGGCGGAAATTCACCCCTCCACTTT. This encodes CASSLVGVGGGNSPLHF.

The J gene is TRBJ2-7, the V gene TRBV9, with TRBD1 matching 9 bases. With V trimmed by 4 bases and J by 5 bases, 7 bases remained unmatched. Germline assignment: CDR1 SGDLS and CDR2 YYNGEE. CDR3 length: 14 amino acids. The CDR3 region has the DNA TGTGCCAGCAGCCCCCGGACAGGGGCCAACGAGCAGTACTTC. This codes for CASSPRTGANEQYF.

The J gene is TRBJ2-1, the V gene TRBV5-5; TRBD1 matches 8 bases. V dropped 4 bases and J dropped 3; count of bases not matched to a gene: 6. The CDR3 totals 15 residues. The germline CDR1 and CDR2 sequences are SGHKS and YYEKEE (reference sequence). DNA for the CDR3: TGTGCCAGCAGCCGCACAGGGGGGCGCTACAATGAGCAGTTCTTC. Amino acid sequence: CASSRTGGRYNEQFF.

CDR3 region: CASSSGRTSGFLDNEQFF. The CDR3 coding sequence is TGCGCCAGCAGCTCGGGGAGGACTAGCGGGTTCTTAGACAATGAGCAGTTCTTC. J is TRBJ2-1 and V is TRBV5-1; 11 bases align to TRBD2. Germline CDR1 is SGHRS and CDR2 is YFSETQ. The CDR3 totals 18 residues. V was pared by 3 bases and J by 5 bases, with 13 bases of the junction left unmatched.

The rearrangement links TRBV7-9 to TRBJ1-1; a weak D match, TRBD1 (6 bases). Germline V CDR1 and CDR2: SEHNR, FQNEAQ (reference sequence). This CDR3 comprises 14 residues. Trimming pared 9 bases from V and 1 base from J, leaving 15 bases between. The DNA of the CDR3 is TGTGCCAGTAGTACAGGGAGGGAGAACACTGAAGCTTTCTTT. Translated: CASSTGRENTEAFF.

The chain couples TRBV5-1 to TRBJ2-7, with TRBD1 identical over 7 bases. CDR1 is SGHRS, CDR2 YFSETQ, per germline. The CDR3 consists of 14 residues. J was trimmed by 6 bases and V by 1 base; bases with no gene match: 7. CDR3 in DNA: TGCGCCAGCAGCTTGTCCCTTCAGGGGGTCGAGCAGTACTTC. It yields the protein CASSLSLQGVEQYF.

This clone was detected only a few times. This rearrangement joins TRBV24-1 to TRBJ2-3; D perhaps matches TRBD2 (6 bases). There are 13 residues in the CDR3. Germline values: CDR1 KGHDR, CDR2 SFDVKD. Between the trimmed V and J ends, which lost 2 bases and 6 bases, there was a span of 8 bases. As DNA, the CDR3 is TGTGCCACCAGTGATTATGGGGGGGATACGCAGTATTTT. Residues: CATSDYGGDTQYF.

This clone has only a few counts. Other DNA sequences within the sample encode an identical CDR3. The V gene is TRBV19, the J gene TRBJ1-5; D ambiguous. V was shortened by 1 base and J by 3 bases, with 13 bases between the two germline ends. CDR1 is LNHDA, CDR2 SQIVND, per germline (reference sequence). This CDR3 is 16 amino acids long. The CDR3 DNA reads as TGTGCCAGTAGTATAGTCGTGGGGAGATCCAATCAGCCCCAGCATTTT. This codes for CASSIVVGRSNQPQHF.

This sequence joins TRBV9 and TRBJ2-2; maybe TRBD2 (6 bases). This CDR3 has 14 residues. The germline V gene has CDR1 SGDLS and CDR2 YYNGEE. Trimming left V 6 bases short and J 4 bases short, with 13 bases between. The CDR3 region is CASTRGTSTGELFF. In DNA, the CDR3 is TGTGCCAGCACACGGGGGACCTCCACCGGGGAGCTGTTTTTT.

V gene TRBV4-2 combines with J gene TRBJ2-1, with TRBD2 matching 7 bases. With V trimmed by 0 bases and J by 4 bases, 6 bases remained unmatched. The germline gives CDR1 LGHNA, CDR2 YNFKEQ. The CDR3 is 16 amino acids. The chain's CDR3 is CASSQDMAGEYNEQFF. The CDR3 nucleotides are TGTGCCAGCAGCCAAGACATGGCGGGGGAGTACAATGAGCAGTTCTTC.

The rearrangement uses TRBV2 and TRBJ1-4; D perhaps matches TRBD1 (5 bases). Germline V gives CDR1 SNHLY, CDR2 FYNNEI. The V gene lost 3 bases and the J gene lost 5 bases, with 10 bases spanning the gap. This CDR3 has 14 residues. The CDR3 reads CASSDRAGNEKLFF. CDR3 in DNA: TGTGCCAGCAGTGATAGGGCAGGGAATGAAAAACTGTTTTTT.

V is TRBV7-9 and J is TRBJ2-7; perhaps TRBD2 as D (5 bases). V lost 4 bases and J 2 bases, leaving 18 bases between the germline ends. CDR1 is SEHNR, CDR2 FQNEAQ, per germline (reference sequence). The CDR3 sequence is 16 residues long. The CDR3 here is CASSWGEGLRTYEQYF. The CDR3 DNA reads TGTGCCAGCAGCTGGGGTGAGGGCCTCCGGACCTACGAGCAGTACTTC.

The rearrangement uses TRBV7-8 and TRBJ1-1, with 7 bases aligning to TRBD1. The CDR3 loop spans 16 amino acids. V was pared by 4 bases and J by 0 bases, with 8 bases of the junction left unmatched. Germline CDR1 is SGHVS and CDR2 is FQNEAQ. In nucleotides, the CDR3 is TGTGCCAGCAGCTCAGAGACAGGGCGACTGAACACTGAAGCTTTCTTT. Translated, it gives CASSSETGRLNTEAFF.

CDR3 in DNA: TGCGCCAGCAGTGAGAAGAGTTACCTCGTGGGAGAGGATGAGCAGTTCTTC. Amino acid sequence: CASSEKSYLVGEDEQFF. The V call is TRBV10-2, the J call TRBJ2-1; the D gene is possibly TRBD2 (5 bases). Germline loops: CDR1 WSHSY, CDR2 SAAADI. CDR3 length: 17 residues. V was pared by 2 bases and J by 8 bases, with 22 bases between.

This clone appeared a few times. This chain links TRBV7-2 with TRBJ1-2; TRBD1 is a possible D gene (6 bases). Trimming pared 1 base from V and 8 bases from J, leaving 11 bases between. This CDR3 contains 13 residues. Germline-derived CDR1 and CDR2 are SGHTA and FQGNSA. CDR3 nucleotide sequence: TGTGCCAGCAGCTTAGACAGGGAAGGCGGCTACACCTTC. Its translation: CASSLDREGGYTF. Drawing the rest from reference TRBV7-2 and TRBJ1-2, the complete variable domain is GAGVSQSPSNKVTEKGKDVELRCDPISGHTALYWYRQSLGQGLEFLIYFQGNSAPDKSGLPSDRFSAERTGGSVSTLTIQRTQQEDSAVYLCASSLDREGGYTFGSGTRLTVV.

The gene calls are TRBV3-1 (or the pseudogene TRBV3-2) and TRBJ1-2; possibly TRBD1 for D (6 bases). Germline loops: CDR1 LGHDT, CDR2 YNNKEL (reference sequence). The CDR3 covers 15 residues. V lost 3 bases, J lost 2 bases, and 13 bases lay in between. The CDR3 sequence is CASSQNRARNYGYTF. For the CDR3, the DNA is TGTGCCAGCAGCCAGAACAGGGCTCGAAACTATGGCTACACCTTC.

The rearrangement uses TRBV30 and TRBJ2-7; 9 bases agree with TRBD1. This CDR3 spans 16 amino acids. The germline gives CDR1 GTSNPN, CDR2 SVGIG (reference sequence). The ends lost 3 bases at V and 3 bases at J; junction bases unmatched: 12. In DNA, the CDR3 is TGTGCCTGGAGCCGGGACAGGGCGCAAGGTCGCTACGAGCAGTACTTC. It specifies CAWSRDRAQGRYEQYF.

This chain connects TRBV30 to TRBJ2-5; possible D gene TRBD2, 6 bases. The CDR3 is 17 residues long. From germline, CDR1 is GTSNPN and CDR2 SVGIG (reference sequence). V lost 1 base and J 6 bases, leaving 24 bases between the germline ends. The CDR3 bases are TGTGCCTGGAGTGCATACTCCGAAATTTGGGGGGTGAAGACCCAGTACTTC. It is translated as CAWSAYSEIWGVKTQYF.

The V gene is TRBV19, the J gene TRBJ1-2; 8 nucleotides line up with TRBD1. The CDR3 extends over 15 amino acids. The junction had 10 bases not matched to a gene; V was cut back by 6 bases and J by 4 bases. The germline V gene encodes CDR1 LNHDA and CDR2 SQIVND (reference sequence). The CDR3 coding sequence is TGTGCCAGTAGGGACAGGGCCGGGCTGGGCTATGGCTACACCTTC. Residues: CASRDRAGLGYGYTF.